The clone carrying this TCR beta chain was detected only a few times. Antigen specificity is unknown. TCRdb re-called the 5' RACE reads with MiXCR, one entry per CDR3 protein. The sample includes about 180,000 distinct CDR3 sequences, 16% seen only once; the top ten take 2% to 2.5%. The sample is drawn from a study of T-cell memory formation after mild COVID-19. Background on the study: For the most part, TCR clusters were specific to one donor.

Findings and caveats of the study: There were some responding clones in pre-infection memory, which suggested that cross-reactive memory had joined. Mainly CM and EM harbored the contracting CD4+ clones; mainly EMRA harbored the CD8+ ones. Clones that got smaller from day 15 to 85 had even CD4/CD8, while clones growing later tipped toward CD4+.

CDR3 length: 15 amino acids. Germline V CDR1 and CDR2: KGHSH, LQKENI. V lost 5 bases to trimming and J lost 1 base, with 14 bases between them. The sequence was collected from an adult woman who had mild COVID-19 (a few samples of this study predate the infection). Cell type and time point are not known. Sequenced: PBMCs or a T cell subset sorted from them (not recorded which). The V and J genes are TRBV18 and TRBJ1-1; possibly TRBD1 for D (5 bases). The CDR3 is CASSSAQVWNTEAFF. The DNA of the CDR3 is TGTGCCAGCTCATCAGCACAGGTTTGGAACACTGAAGCTTTCTTT.